This T cell receptor (beta chain) was recorded in a study of tumor and adjacent non-tumor tissue in lung cancer. RNA was extracted from bulk tissue without any cell sorting. The normal lung tissue was taken more than 3 cm from the tumor edge. TCRbeta libraries were built with three rounds of nested PCR, modified from ARM-PCR. TCRdb processed the multiplex PCR reads anew with MiXCR; each CDR3 protein has one entry. In the table there are 85,000 or so distinct CDR3 sequences, approximately 73% of which are singletons. This clonotype was recorded once. A much more abundant neighbour one base away suggests this may be a read error. The V gene lost 2 bases and the J gene lost 7 bases, with 15 bases spanning the gap. The CDR3 covers 14 residues. Germline CDR1 and CDR2: SEHNR and FQNEAQ (reference sequence).

The TCR originated in a woman aged 45-65 years with non-small cell lung cancer. The V gene is TRBV7-9, the J gene TRBJ2-7, with D perhaps matching TRBD1 (6 bases). What was sequenced was distant non-tumor lung tissue. CDR3 nucleotides: TGTGCCAGCAGCTTAATTGGGGGCCCCGGTGAGCAGTACTTC. As protein: CASSLIGGPGEQYF.